This is a list of T cell receptor beta chains from one sample in a study of beta chain features in type 1 diabetes. TCRdb keeps only in-frame clones here, not all; method: immunoSEQ multiplex PCR. The table records roughly 730,000 clones, around an eighth of them present only once. The sequencing input was naive CD4+ T cells from blood. These TCRs come from a man aged 18 to 30 with type 1 diabetes. The CDR3 runs from the conserved cysteine through the conserved F or W. Fields, in order: J gene, D gene, V gene, clone size, CDR3 DNA, CDR3 protein. The D gene is left open where the match is weak. The size field is filled for only some rows; it gives once, few, many or a size class.

>TRBJ2-7|-|TRBV9|-
TGTGCCAGCAGCGTAGCCGGGACGGTGGATGCCGAGCAGTACTTC
CASSVAGTVDAEQYF
>TRBJ2-7|TRBD1|TRBV5-1|few
TGCGCCAGCAGCTCCGGGACAGAGCCCTACGAGCAGTACTTC
CASSSGTEPYEQYF
>TRBJ2-5|-|TRBV25-1|-
TGTGCCAGCAGTGAATATGCGGGACAAGAGACCCAGTACTTC
CASSEYAGQETQYF
>TRBJ2-4|-|TRBV7-9|-
TGTGCCAGCAGCGTGACGGACTCCGGCATTCAGTACTTC
CASSVTDSGIQYF
>TRBJ1-5|-|TRBV4-1|few
TGCGCCAGCAGCCAAGATGGACCGACTACTAGCAATCAGCCCCAGCATTTT
CASSQDGPTTSNQPQHF
>TRBJ2-3|-|TRBV30|few
TGTGCCTGGAGTGTAGGCGTGAACCAGTATTTT
CAWSVGVNQYF
>TRBJ2-4|-|TRBV6-1|-
TGTGCCAGCAGTGTAGGGATAGCCAAAAACATTCAGTACTTC
CASSVGIAKNIQYF
>TRBJ1-3|-|TRBV10-1|few
TGCGCCAGCAGTTACGGAAACACCATATATTTT
CASSYGNTIYF
>TRBJ1-1|-|TRBV9|few
TGTGCCAGCAGCCCAATGACACCGAACACTGAAGCTTTCTTT
CASSPMTPNTEAFF
>TRBJ2-5|-|TRBV10-3|-
TGTGCCATCAGTGAGTCCCGGCAGGGGCAAGAGACCCAGTACTTC
CAISESRQGQETQYF
>TRBJ1-6|TRBD1|TRBV7-9|-
TGTGCCAGCAGCTTAAGACAGGGCCCCATCGCACCCCTCCACTTT
CASSLRQGPIAPLHF
>TRBJ2-7|TRBD1|TRBV5-1|-
TGCGCCAGCAGCTTGCTGTGGGACAGGAACGACGAGCAGTACTTC
CASSLLWDRNDEQYF
>TRBJ1-2|-|TRBV25-1|-
TGTGCCAGCAGTGAACAGGGGTATTCCGGCTACACCTTC
CASSEQGYSGYTF
>TRBJ2-1|TRBD1|TRBV18|few
TGTGCCAGCTCTCCCGGGACAGGGGGAAGCAATGAGCAGTTCTTC
CASSPGTGGSNEQFF
>TRBJ1-1|TRBD1|TRBV6-5|few
TGTGCCAGCAGTTACCGAGGGACAGGGAGAACTGAAGCTTTCTTT
CASSYRGTGRTEAFF
>TRBJ1-6|TRBD1|TRBV5-1|-
TGCGCCAGCAGCTTCTCCAGAGACAGGGGCTATAATTCACCCCTCCACTTT
CASSFSRDRGYNSPLHF
>TRBJ2-7|-|TRBV28|-
TGTGCCAGCCGACAGAGGGTCTACGAGCAGTACTTC
CASRQRVYEQYF
>TRBJ2-2|-|TRBV27|-
TGTGCCAGCAGTTCGGGACAAAAGACCGGGGAGCTGTTTTTT
CASSSGQKTGELFF
>TRBJ1-4|-|TRBV25-1|-
TGTGCCAGCAGTGACCTTGGGGAGCCTAATGAAAAACTGTTTTTT
CASSDLGEPNEKLFF
>TRBJ1-2|-|TRBV11-2|few
TGTGCCAGCAGCCCATCGAGGGCTGTACGGTACACCTTC
CASSPSRAVRYTF
>TRBJ1-2|-|TRBV28|few
TGTGCCAGCAGTTTACCCCTACAGGCCTATGGCTACACCTTC
CASSLPLQAYGYTF
>TRBJ1-4|-|TRBV19|few
TGTGCCAGTAGTCCAGGGAGTCGTGAAAAACTGTTTTTT
CASSPGSREKLFF
>TRBJ1-5|-|TRBV5-6|few
TGTGCCAGCGGCGTAGGGGGAGGACGTTATAGCAATCAGCCCCAGCATTTT
CASGVGGGRYSNQPQHF